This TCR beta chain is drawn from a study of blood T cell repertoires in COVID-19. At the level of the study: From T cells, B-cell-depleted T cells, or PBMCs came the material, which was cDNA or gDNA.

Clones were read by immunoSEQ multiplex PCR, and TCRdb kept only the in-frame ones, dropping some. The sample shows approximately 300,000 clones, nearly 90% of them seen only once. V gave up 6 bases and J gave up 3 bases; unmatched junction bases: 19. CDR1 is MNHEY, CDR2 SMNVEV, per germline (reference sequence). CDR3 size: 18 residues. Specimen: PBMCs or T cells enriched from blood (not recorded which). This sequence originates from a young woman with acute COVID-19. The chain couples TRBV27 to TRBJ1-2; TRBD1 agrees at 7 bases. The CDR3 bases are TGTGCCAGCAGCCCGAGAAACAGGGGAGTTAGTTTAGACTATGGCTACACCTTC. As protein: CASSPRNRGVSLDYGYTF.